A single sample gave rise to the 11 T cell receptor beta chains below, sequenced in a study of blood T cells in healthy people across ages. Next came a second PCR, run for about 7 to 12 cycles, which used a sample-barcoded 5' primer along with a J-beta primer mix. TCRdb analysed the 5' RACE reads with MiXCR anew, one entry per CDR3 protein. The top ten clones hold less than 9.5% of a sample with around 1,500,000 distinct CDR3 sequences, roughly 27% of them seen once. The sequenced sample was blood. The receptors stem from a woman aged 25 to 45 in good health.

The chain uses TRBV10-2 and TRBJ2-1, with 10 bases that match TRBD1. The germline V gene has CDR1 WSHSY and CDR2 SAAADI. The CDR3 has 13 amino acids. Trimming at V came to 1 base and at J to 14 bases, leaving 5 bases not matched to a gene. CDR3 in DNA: TGCGCCAGCAGTGAGTGGGACAGGGGAGATAAGTTCTTC. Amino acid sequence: CASSEWDRGDKFF.

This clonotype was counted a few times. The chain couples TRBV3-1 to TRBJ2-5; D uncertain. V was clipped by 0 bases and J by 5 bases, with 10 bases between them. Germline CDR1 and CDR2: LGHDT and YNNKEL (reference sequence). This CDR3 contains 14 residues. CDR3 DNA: TGTGCCAGCAGCCAAGAAGGGCAACCTGAGACCCAGTACTTC. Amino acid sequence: CASSQEGQPETQYF.

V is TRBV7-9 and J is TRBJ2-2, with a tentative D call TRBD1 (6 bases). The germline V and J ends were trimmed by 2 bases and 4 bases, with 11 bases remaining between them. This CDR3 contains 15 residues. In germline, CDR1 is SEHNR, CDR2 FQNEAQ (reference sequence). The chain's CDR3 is CASSLKGGSTGELFF. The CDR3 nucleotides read TGTGCCAGCAGCTTAAAAGGGGGAAGCACCGGGGAGCTGTTTTTT.

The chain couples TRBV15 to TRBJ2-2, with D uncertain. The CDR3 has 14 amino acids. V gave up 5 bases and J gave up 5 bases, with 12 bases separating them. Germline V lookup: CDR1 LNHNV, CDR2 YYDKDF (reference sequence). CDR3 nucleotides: TGTGCCACCAGCGGGGAAACAAGGACCGGGGAGCTGTTTTTT. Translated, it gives CATSGETRTGELFF.

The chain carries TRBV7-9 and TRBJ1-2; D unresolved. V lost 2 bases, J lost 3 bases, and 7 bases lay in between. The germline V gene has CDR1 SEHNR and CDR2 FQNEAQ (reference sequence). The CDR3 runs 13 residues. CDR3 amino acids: CASSLMPDYGYTF. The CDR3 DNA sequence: TGTGCCAGCAGCTTAATGCCCGACTATGGCTACACCTTC. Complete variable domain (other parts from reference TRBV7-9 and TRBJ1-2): DTGVSQNPRHKITKRGQNVTFRCDPISEHNRLYWYRQTLGQGPEFLTYFQNEAQLEKSRLLSDRFSAERPKGSFSTLEIQRTEQGDSAMYLCASSLMPDYGYTFGSGTRLTVV.

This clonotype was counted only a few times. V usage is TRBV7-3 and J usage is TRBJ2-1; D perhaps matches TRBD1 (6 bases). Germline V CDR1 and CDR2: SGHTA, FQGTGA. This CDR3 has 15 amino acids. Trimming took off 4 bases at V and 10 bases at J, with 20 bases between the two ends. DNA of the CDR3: TGTGCCAGCAGCTCCTCCGCTCAGGGGACGCGGGAGCAGTTCTTC. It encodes CASSSSAQGTREQFF.

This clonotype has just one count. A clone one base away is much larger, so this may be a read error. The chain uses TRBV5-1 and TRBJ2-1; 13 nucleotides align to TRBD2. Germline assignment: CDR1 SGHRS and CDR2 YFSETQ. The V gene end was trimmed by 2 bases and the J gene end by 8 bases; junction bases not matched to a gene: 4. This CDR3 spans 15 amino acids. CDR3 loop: CASSLGTSGTDEQFF. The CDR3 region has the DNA TGCGCCAGCAGCTTAGGGACTAGCGGGACCGATGAGCAGTTCTTC. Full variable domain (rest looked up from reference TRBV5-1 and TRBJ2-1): KAGVTQTPRYLIKTRGQQVTLSCSPISGHRSVSWYQQTPGQGLQFLFEYFSETQRNKGNFPGRFSGRQFSNSRSEMNVSTLELGDSALYLCASSLGTSGTDEQFFGPGTRLTVL.

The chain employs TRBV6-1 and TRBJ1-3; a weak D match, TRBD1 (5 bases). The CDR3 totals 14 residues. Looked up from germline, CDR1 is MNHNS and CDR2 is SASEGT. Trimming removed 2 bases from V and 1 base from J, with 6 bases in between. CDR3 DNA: TGTGCCAGCAGTGAAAAGGGGTCTGGAAACACCATATATTTT. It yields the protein CASSEKGSGNTIYF.

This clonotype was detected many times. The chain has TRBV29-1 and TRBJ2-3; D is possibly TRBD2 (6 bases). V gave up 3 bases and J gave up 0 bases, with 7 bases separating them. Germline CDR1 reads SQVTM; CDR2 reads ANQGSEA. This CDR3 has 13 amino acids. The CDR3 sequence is CSVEGLSTDTQYF. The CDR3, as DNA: TGCAGCGTTGAGGGACTGAGCACAGATACGCAGTATTTT.

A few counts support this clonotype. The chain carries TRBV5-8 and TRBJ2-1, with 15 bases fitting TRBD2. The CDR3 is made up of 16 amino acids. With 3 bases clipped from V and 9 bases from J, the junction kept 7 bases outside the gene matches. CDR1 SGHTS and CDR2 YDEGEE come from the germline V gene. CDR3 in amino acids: CASSYRTSGRAGEQFF. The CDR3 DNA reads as TGTGCCAGCAGCTATAGGACTAGCGGGAGGGCCGGTGAGCAGTTCTTC.

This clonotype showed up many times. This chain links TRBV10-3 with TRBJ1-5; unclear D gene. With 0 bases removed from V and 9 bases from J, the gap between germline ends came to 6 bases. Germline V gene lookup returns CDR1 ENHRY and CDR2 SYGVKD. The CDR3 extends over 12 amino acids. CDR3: CAISESPPPQHF. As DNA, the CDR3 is TGTGCCATCAGTGAGTCCCCGCCGCCCCAGCATTTT.